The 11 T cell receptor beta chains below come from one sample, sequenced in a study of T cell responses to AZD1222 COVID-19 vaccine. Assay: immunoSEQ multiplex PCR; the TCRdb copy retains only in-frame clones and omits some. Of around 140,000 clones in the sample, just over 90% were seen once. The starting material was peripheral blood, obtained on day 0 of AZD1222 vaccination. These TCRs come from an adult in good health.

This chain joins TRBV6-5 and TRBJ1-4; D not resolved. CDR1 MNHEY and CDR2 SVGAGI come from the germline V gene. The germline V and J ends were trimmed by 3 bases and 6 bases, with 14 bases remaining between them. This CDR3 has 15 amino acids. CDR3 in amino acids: CASSYGAGMDEKLFF. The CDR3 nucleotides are TGTGCCAGCAGTTATGGCGCAGGTATGGATGAAAAACTGTTTTTT.

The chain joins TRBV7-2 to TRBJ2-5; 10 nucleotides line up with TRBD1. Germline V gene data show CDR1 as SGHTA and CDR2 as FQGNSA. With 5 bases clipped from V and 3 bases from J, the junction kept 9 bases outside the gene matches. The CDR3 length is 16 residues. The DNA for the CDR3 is TGTGCCAGCAGCACCAATCCGGGACAGGGGAAAGAGACCCAGTACTTC. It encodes CASSTNPGQGKETQYF.

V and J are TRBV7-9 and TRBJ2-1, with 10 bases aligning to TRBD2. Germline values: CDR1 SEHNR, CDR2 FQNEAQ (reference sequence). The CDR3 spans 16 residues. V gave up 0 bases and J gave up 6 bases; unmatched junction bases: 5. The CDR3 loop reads CASSLAGSGGANEQFF. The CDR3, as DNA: TGTGCCAGCAGCTTAGCTGGCAGCGGGGGGGCCAATGAGCAGTTCTTC.

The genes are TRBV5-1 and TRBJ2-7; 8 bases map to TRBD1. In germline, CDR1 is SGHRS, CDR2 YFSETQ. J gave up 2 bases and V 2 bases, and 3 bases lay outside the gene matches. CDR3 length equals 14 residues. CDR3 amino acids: CASSLGTGPYEQYF. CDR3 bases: TGCGCCAGCAGCTTAGGGACAGGTCCCTACGAGCAGTACTTC.

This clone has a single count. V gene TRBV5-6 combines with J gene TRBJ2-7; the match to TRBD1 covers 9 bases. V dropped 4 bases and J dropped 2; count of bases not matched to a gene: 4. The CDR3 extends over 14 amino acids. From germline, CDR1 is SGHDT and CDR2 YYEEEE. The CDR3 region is CASSSRTGAYEQYF. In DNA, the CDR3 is TGTGCCAGCAGCAGTCGGACAGGGGCCTACGAGCAGTACTTC.

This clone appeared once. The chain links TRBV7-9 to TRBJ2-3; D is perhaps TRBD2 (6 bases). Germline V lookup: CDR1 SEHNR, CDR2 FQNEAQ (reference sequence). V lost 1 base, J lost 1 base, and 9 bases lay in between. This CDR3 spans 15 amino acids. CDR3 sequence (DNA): TGTGCCAGCAGCTTAGTGGCTAGCGGCACAGATACGCAGTATTTT. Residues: CASSLVASGTDTQYF. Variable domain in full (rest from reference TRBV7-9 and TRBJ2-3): DTGVSQNPRHKITKRGQNVTFRCDPISEHNRLYWYRQTLGQGPEFLTYFQNEAQLEKSRLLSDRFSAERPKGSFSTLEIQRTEQGDSAMYLCASSLVASGTDTQYFGPGTRLTVL.

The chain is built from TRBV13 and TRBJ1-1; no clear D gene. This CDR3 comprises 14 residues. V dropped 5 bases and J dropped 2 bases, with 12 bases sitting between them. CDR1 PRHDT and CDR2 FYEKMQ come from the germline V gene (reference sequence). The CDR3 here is CASSPPSLNTEAFF. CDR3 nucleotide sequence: TGTGCCAGCAGCCCTCCCAGCCTCAACACTGAAGCTTTCTTT.

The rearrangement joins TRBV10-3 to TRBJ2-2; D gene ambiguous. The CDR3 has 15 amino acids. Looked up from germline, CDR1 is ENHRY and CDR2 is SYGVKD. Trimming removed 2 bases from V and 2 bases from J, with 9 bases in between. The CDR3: CAISERVGNTGELFF. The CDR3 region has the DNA TGTGCCATCAGTGAGAGGGTCGGTAACACCGGGGAGCTGTTTTTT.

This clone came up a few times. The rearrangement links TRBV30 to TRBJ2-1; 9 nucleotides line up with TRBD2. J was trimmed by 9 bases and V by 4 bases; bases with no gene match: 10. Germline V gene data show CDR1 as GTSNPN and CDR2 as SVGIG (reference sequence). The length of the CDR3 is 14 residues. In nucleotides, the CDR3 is TGTGCCTGGATGTTGCTAGCGGGGTCGGGTGAGCAGTTCTTC. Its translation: CAWMLLAGSGEQFF.

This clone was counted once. CDR3: CARAPGEVIETQYF. The DNA of the CDR3 is TGTGCCAGAGCGCCGGGAGAAGTTATAGAGACCCAGTACTTC. The chain uses TRBV21-1 and TRBJ2-5; TRBD2 is the table's D call, not checked against the DNA. TRBV21-1 is designated a pseudogene. CDR3 size: 14 residues.

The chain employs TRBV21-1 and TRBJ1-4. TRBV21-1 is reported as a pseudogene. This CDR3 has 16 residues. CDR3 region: CASSRYRVYLLEKLFF. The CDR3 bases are TGTGCCAGCAGCAGATACCGGGTCTACCTTTTGGAAAAACTGTTTTTT.